These T cell receptor beta chains were read from a single sample in a study of response to subunit inactivated influenza vaccine. TCRdb independently ran MiXCR on the RT-PCR reads; one entry per CDR3 protein. The data hold about 700,000 distinct CDR3 sequences, with roughly 15% observed a single time. The input for sequencing was PBMCs from blood, taken 14 days before vaccination. The receptor source for this set is a man aged 45 to 65 who received an inactivated influenza vaccine. Each CDR3 is given with its conserved first and last residue. A row's size may be missing; if present it is once, few, many or a size class.

V	size	J	CDR3
TRBV10-3	few	TRBJ2-2	CAIGAGVNTGELFF
TRBV11-2	few	TRBJ2-4	CASSRQGLTKNIQYF
TRBV20-1	NA	TRBJ1-2	CSARSRTGVSSNYGYTF
TRBV20-1	NA	TRBJ2-1	CSARRGGVYNEQFF
TRBV3-1	many	TRBJ2-2	CASSQAGELFF
TRBV3-1	NA	TRBJ2-2	CAISQGASGAYTGELFF
TRBV27	few	TRBJ2-3	CASSLWASARDTQYF
TRBV5-1	many	TRBJ1-2	CASSLEDNGYTF
TRBV3-1	many	TRBJ2-1	CASSQDPSGRAYNEQFF
TRBV28	NA	TRBJ2-1	CASRGWGQQFF
TRBV5-1	NA	TRBJ2-1	CASSLGWGLTDEQFF